This entry lists 20 T cell receptor beta chains sequenced from one sample in a study of blood T cell repertoires in COVID-19. The table came from immunoSEQ multiplex PCR; TCRdb's copy has only in-frame clones and leaves some out. The sample contains under 350,000 clones, approximately 83% of which appear only once. The specimen sequenced was peripheral blood. All receptors come from a woman aged 70-85 years with acute or convalescent COVID-19.

The chain links TRBV7-2 to TRBJ1-6, with TRBD1 as a possible D gene (5 bases). V was trimmed by 1 base and J by 8 bases, leaving 12 bases between them. Germline V gene sequence: CDR1 SGHTA, CDR2 FQGNSA. The CDR3 is 15 amino acids. The CDR3 nucleotides are TGTGCCAGCAGCTTAGTTGGCTCCAGGGATTCACCCCTCCACTTT. It specifies CASSLVGSRDSPLHF.

V is TRBV12-3 or TRBV12-4 and J is TRBJ1-2; D not resolved. The V gene lost 3 bases and the J gene lost 6 bases, with 11 bases spanning the gap. The CDR3 has 13 residues. The CDR3 sequence: CASSFRAGNGYTF. CDR3 bases: TGTGCCAGCAGTTTCCGGGCGGGGAATGGCTACACCTTC.

This chain links TRBV20-1 with TRBJ1-4; D gene ambiguous. The V gene lost 5 bases and the J gene lost 5 bases, with 3 bases spanning the gap. This CDR3 comprises 10 residues. Germline V gene data show CDR1 as DFQATT and CDR2 as SNEGSKA (reference sequence). As DNA, the CDR3 is TGCAGTGCTCAGAATGAAAAACTGTTTTTT. Residues: CSAQNEKLFF.

The gene calls are TRBV11-3 and TRBJ2-5; 12 positions match TRBD2. There are 15 residues in the CDR3. Trimming cost V 5 bases and J 2 bases; bases outside gene matches: 3. The germline V gene has CDR1 SGHNT and CDR2 YENEEA. The CDR3 DNA is TGTGCCAGCAGCACGGGACTAGCGGGTCAAGAGACCCAGTACTTC. Translating gives CASSTGLAGQETQYF. The entire variable domain, with the rest obtained from reference TRBV11-3 and TRBJ2-5, is as follows: EAGVVQSPRYKIIEKKQPVAFWCNPISGHNTLYWYLQNLGQGPELLIRYENEEAVDDSQLPKDRFSAERLKGVDSTLKIQPAELGDSAVYLCASSTGLAGQETQYFGPGTRLLVL.

The rearrangement joins TRBV7-9 to TRBJ2-5; tentatively, D is TRBD2 (5 bases). The CDR3 runs to 15 residues. Germline V lookup: CDR1 SEHNR, CDR2 FQNEAQ (reference sequence). With 5 bases removed from V and 3 bases from J, the gap between germline ends came to 16 bases. CDR3 in amino acids: CASSETRRKKETQYF. CDR3 nucleotide sequence: TGTGCCAGCAGCGAGACACGGAGGAAGAAAGAGACCCAGTACTTC.

The chain links TRBV4-2 to TRBJ2-3; TRBD2 matches 9 bases. J gave up 0 bases and V 1 base, and 17 bases lay outside the gene matches. The germline CDR1 and CDR2 sequences are LGHNA and YNFKEQ. The CDR3 spans 21 residues. CDR3 sequence: CASSQAAGGPFLIASTDTQYF. CDR3 sequence (DNA): TGTGCCAGCAGCCAAGCTGCGGGGGGGCCCTTTTTGATTGCTAGCACAGATACGCAGTATTTT.

The count of this clone is one. The chain carries TRBV11-3 and TRBJ2-7; possibly TRBD1 for D (5 bases). The CDR3 runs 12 residues. V lost 4 bases and J lost 7, with 11 bases in between. Germline CDR1 reads SGHNT; CDR2 reads YENEEA. The CDR3 reads CASSWGTGEQYF. The CDR3 DNA follows: TGTGCCAGCAGCTGGGGAACAGGTGAGCAGTACTTC.

The gene calls are TRBV30 and TRBJ1-1; 9 positions agree with TRBD1. Germline V gene sequence: CDR1 GTSNPN, CDR2 SVGIG (reference sequence). Germline trimming cut 3 bases from V and 6 bases from J; bases unmatched to any gene: 8. The CDR3 extends over 14 amino acids. The chain's CDR3 is CAWSPGQGISEAFF. The CDR3 DNA is TGTGCCTGGAGCCCGGGACAGGGAATCTCTGAAGCTTTCTTT.

The J gene is TRBJ2-1, the V gene TRBV13; maybe TRBD1 (5 bases). In germline, CDR1 is PRHDT, CDR2 FYEKMQ (reference sequence). V lost 3 bases and J 7 bases, leaving 10 bases between the germline ends. The CDR3 runs to 13 residues. The CDR3 region has the DNA TGTGCCAGCAGCTTGGGGCCAAATAATGAGCAGTTCTTC. Translating it yields CASSLGPNNEQFF.

This chain connects TRBV5-1 to TRBJ2-1; 13 nucleotides align to TRBD2. Germline CDR1 SGHRS, CDR2 YFSETQ. V lost 3 bases to trimming and J lost 5 bases; unmatched junction nucleotides: 2. This CDR3 has 15 amino acids. DNA of the CDR3: TGCGCCAGCAGCTCGGGACTAGCGGGGAACAATGAGCAGTTCTTC. It encodes CASSSGLAGNNEQFF.

The V and J genes are TRBV6-5 and TRBJ1-4; 9 bases fit TRBD1. In germline, CDR1 is MNHEY, CDR2 SVGAGI. The CDR3 has 12 amino acids. V lost 6 bases, J lost 13 bases, and 6 bases stayed unmatched. The CDR3 DNA reads TGTGCCAGCAGCCGTGACAGGGGGATACTGTTTTTT. The encoded protein is CASSRDRGILFF.

The V and J genes are TRBV12-3 or TRBV12-4 and TRBJ2-7; the D is unclear. The CDR3 is 13 residues long. V gave up 2 bases and J gave up 6 bases, with 11 bases separating them. The DNA of the CDR3 is TGTGCCAGCAGTTTAAATGCGCAACGCGAGCAGTACTTC. Translated, it gives CASSLNAQREQYF.

This clone was counted a few times. The chain is built from TRBV7-9 and TRBJ1-4, with 7 bases matching TRBD1. The CDR3 is 16 residues long. Per germline, CDR1 SEHNR and CDR2 FQNEAQ (reference sequence). Trimming at V came to 4 bases and at J to 10 bases, leaving 15 bases not matched to a gene. CDR3 protein: CASSSTLTGTPGKLFF. In nucleotides, the CDR3 is TGTGCCAGCAGCTCGACCTTGACAGGGACGCCGGGAAAACTGTTTTTT.

V and J are TRBV18 and TRBJ2-6; maybe TRBD2 (5 bases). Germline loops: CDR1 KGHSH, CDR2 LQKENI. The CDR3 has 16 residues. V was clipped by 3 bases and J by 2 bases, with 11 bases between them. The CDR3 nucleotides read TGTGCCAGCTCACCGCGGTACGGGGCTGGGGCCAACGTCCTGACTTTC. It specifies CASSPRYGAGANVLTF.

The count of this clone is one. The chain combines TRBV15 with TRBJ1-4; 8 bases are shared with TRBD1. The V gene end was trimmed by 4 bases and the J gene end by 8 bases; junction bases not matched to a gene: 15. The CDR3 has 17 amino acids. The germline gives CDR1 LNHNV, CDR2 YYDKDF (reference sequence). Written as DNA, the CDR3 is TGTGCCACCAGCACCTTTTATGGACAGGGCGGACGAGAAAAACTGTTTTTT. It is translated as CATSTFYGQGGREKLFF.

The chain employs TRBV7-8 and TRBJ1-2, with D possibly being TRBD1 (5 bases). From germline, CDR1 is SGHVS and CDR2 FQNEAQ. V was shortened by 1 base and J by 7 bases, with 25 bases between the two germline ends. This CDR3 is 18 amino acids long. The CDR3 loop reads CASSLVSRDFYGSGGYTF. The CDR3 nucleotides are TGTGCCAGCAGCTTAGTCTCCAGGGACTTCTATGGCTCGGGTGGCTACACCTTC.

This clone was observed a few times. The same CDR3 is also encoded by other DNA sequences in this sample. J is TRBJ2-7 and V is TRBV3-1 (or the pseudogene TRBV3-2); a weak D match, TRBD1 (5 bases). V lost 4 bases to trimming and J lost 6 bases, with 7 bases between them. This CDR3 comprises 11 residues. The V gene's germline CDR1 is LGHDT and CDR2 YNNKEL (reference sequence). The CDR3 DNA sequence: TGTGCCAGCAGCCTTAGGGGCGAGCAGTACTTC. This translates into CASSLRGEQYF.

In its sample, this clone was seen a few times. The chain uses TRBV5-1 and TRBJ1-2; 9 nucleotides line up with TRBD1. The V gene end was trimmed by 0 bases and the J gene end by 8 bases; junction bases not matched to a gene: 8. This CDR3 spans 15 amino acids. Germline V gene sequence: CDR1 SGHRS, CDR2 YFSETQ. For the CDR3, the DNA is TGCGCCAGCAGCTTGGGTGAAGGACAGGGGATGGGCTACACCTTC. Translation: CASSLGEGQGMGYTF.

V and J are TRBV27 and TRBJ2-2; D gene uncertain. Between the trimmed V and J ends, which lost 3 bases and 4 bases, there was a span of 15 bases. This CDR3 contains 16 residues. Germline assignment: CDR1 MNHEY and CDR2 SMNVEV (reference sequence). CDR3 in amino acids: CASSFGRRSPTGELFF. The CDR3 DNA is TGTGCCAGCAGTTTTGGGCGCCGAAGTCCCACCGGGGAGCTGTTTTTT.

This clone was seen once. The chain has TRBV6-5 and TRBJ1-2; a possible D gene is TRBD1 (5 bases). Germline V gene lookup returns CDR1 MNHEY and CDR2 SVGAGI. V lost 6 bases to trimming and J lost 1 base, with 15 bases between them. The CDR3 spans 15 residues. DNA of the CDR3: TGTGCCAGCAGCCGGGCAGGGCTCAATAACTATGGCTACACCTTC. Residues: CASSRAGLNNYGYTF.